This TCR beta chain was observed in a study of OX40 agonist ivuxolimab in advanced cancers. With V trimmed by 6 bases and J by 0 bases, 9 bases remained unmatched. This CDR3 is 16 amino acids long. Germline V gene data show CDR1 as SGHDT and CDR2 as YYEEEE. Measured with immunoSEQ multiplex PCR; TCRdb has only the in-frame clones, and not every one. The sample includes tens of thousands of clones, approximately 86% of them seen just once. The sequencing used CD4+ or CD8+ T cells sorted from blood, collected in a trial of the OX40 agonist ivuxolimab. The chain recombines TRBV5-6 with TRBJ2-1; 7 bases are shared with TRBD2. This receptor was identified in an adult with an advanced solid tumor such as melanoma, head and neck, liver or kidney cancer. This chain's CDR3 is CASTLGGETSYNEQFF. The CDR3 region has the DNA TGTGCCAGCACCCTGGGGGGGGAAACCTCCTACAATGAGCAGTTCTTC.